This T cell receptor beta chain was identified in a study of T cell repertoires in cytomegalovirus infection. The CDR3 contains 15 residues. Germline-derived CDR1 and CDR2 are MNHNS and SASEGT. The germline V and J ends were trimmed by 7 bases and 0 bases, with 13 bases remaining between them. Points on this clonotype: Its target is not known. This may arise from a read error, as a much more abundant clone is one base away. The missing conserved phenylalanine or tryptophan at the end of this CDR3 makes a read error likely.

TCRdb processed the reads anew with MiXCR; each CDR3 protein has one entry. The table has around 23,000 distinct CDR3 sequences, 22% seen once; the top ten hold 91%. The chain recombines TRBV6-1 with TRBJ2-4; tentative D call: TRBD1 (6 bases). Material: CD8+ T cells from cultured PBMCs, obtained from culture after CMV antigen stimulation. This receptor was taken from a human donor in good health (CMV status not recorded). Some clones in this sample may be carry-over from other donors' samples. This chain's CDR3 is CASKNRDLAKNIQYY. The CDR3 DNA sequence: TGTGCCAGCAAAAACAGGGATCTAGCCAAAAACATTCAGTACTAC.